This T cell receptor (beta chain) was sequenced for a study of blood T cell repertoires in COVID-19. Study details: The United States, Italy and Spain provided the acute and convalescent COVID-19 samples. From T cells, B-cell-depleted T cells, or PBMCs came the material, which was cDNA or gDNA.

In the source study's methods: How many nucleated cells were present was estimated from reference gene primer amplification. TCRdb keeps only in-frame clones here, not all; method: immunoSEQ multiplex PCR. V and J calls and clone size come straight from that table; D and trimming were deduced from the DNA. The sample records 250,000 to 300,000 clones, 70% to 90% being singletons. Source material: peripheral blood. The origin of this receptor is a man in his 60s who had recovered from COVID-19.

The CDR3 DNA reads TGTGCCATCATGCGGACTAGCGGAAACTACGAGCAGTACTTC. It specifies CAIMRTSGNYEQYF. The chain links TRBV10-3 to TRBJ2-7; TRBD2 matches at 10 bases. The germline CDR1 and CDR2 sequences are ENHRY and SYGVKD. J was trimmed by 3 bases and V by 7 bases; bases with no gene match: 6. The CDR3 is 14 amino acids.